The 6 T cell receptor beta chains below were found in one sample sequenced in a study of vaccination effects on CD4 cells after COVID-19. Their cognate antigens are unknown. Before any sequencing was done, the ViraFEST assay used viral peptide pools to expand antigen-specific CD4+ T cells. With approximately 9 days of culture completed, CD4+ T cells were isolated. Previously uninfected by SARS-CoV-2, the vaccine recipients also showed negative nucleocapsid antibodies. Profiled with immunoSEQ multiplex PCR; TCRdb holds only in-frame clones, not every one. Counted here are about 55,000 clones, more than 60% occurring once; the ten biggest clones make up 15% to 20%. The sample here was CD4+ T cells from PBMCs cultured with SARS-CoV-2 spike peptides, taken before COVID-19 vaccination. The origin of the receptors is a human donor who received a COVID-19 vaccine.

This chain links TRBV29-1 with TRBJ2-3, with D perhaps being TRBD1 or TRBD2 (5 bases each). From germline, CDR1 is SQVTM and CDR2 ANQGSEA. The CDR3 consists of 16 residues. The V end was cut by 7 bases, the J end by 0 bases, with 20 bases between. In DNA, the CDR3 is TGCAGCGCTGGCTTAAGGGACGAGGCTAGCACAGATACGCAGTATTTT. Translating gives CSAGLRDEASTDTQYF.

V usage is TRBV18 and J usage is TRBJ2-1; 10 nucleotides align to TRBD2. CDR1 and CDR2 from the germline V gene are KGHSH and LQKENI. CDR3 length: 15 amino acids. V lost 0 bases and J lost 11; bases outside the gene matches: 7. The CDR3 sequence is CASSPPSGGAGKQFF. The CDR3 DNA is TGTGCCAGCTCACCACCGAGCGGGGGGGCCGGTAAGCAGTTCTTC.

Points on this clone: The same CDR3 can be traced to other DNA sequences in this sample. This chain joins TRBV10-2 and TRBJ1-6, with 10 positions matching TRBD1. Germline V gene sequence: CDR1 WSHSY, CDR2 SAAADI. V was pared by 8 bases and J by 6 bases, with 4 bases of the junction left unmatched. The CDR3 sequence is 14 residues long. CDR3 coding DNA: TGCGCCAGCGGTGGACAGGGGGGTAATTCACCCCTCCACTTT. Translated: CASGGQGGNSPLHF.

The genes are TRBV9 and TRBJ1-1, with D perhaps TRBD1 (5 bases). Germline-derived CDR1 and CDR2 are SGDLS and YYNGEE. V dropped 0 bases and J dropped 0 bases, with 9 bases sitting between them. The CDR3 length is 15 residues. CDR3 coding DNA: TGTGCCAGCAGCGTAGAGGGGACGGTGAACACTGAAGCTTTCTTT. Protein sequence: CASSVEGTVNTEAFF.

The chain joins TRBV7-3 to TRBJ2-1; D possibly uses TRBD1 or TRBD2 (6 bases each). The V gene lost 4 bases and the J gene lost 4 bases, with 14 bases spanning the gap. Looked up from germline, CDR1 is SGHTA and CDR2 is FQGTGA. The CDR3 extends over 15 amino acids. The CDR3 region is CASSSGLGAYNEQFF. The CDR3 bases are TGTGCCAGCAGCTCGGGACTGGGGGCTTACAATGAGCAGTTCTTC.

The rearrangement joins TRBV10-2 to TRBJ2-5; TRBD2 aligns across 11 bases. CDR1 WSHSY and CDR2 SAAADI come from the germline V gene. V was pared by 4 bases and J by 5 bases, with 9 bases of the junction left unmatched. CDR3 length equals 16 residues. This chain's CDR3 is CASSVSSGGRRETQYF. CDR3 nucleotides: TGCGCCAGCAGTGTTTCTAGCGGGGGGCGACGGGAGACCCAGTACTTC.